This TCR beta chain was identified in a study of blood T cell repertoires in COVID-19. The wider study: From T cells, B-cell-depleted T cells, or PBMCs came the material, which was cDNA or gDNA.

How the authors handled the data: Amplification of reference gene primers provided the estimated nucleated cell counts. The assay was immunoSEQ multiplex PCR, and TCRdb's table has in-frame clones only and misses some. The V and J calls and the clone size are those of that table, but D and trimming were determined from the DNA. Found here are some 73,000 clones, around nine tenths of them singletons; the top ten hold around 14%. Looked up from germline, CDR1 is SNHLY and CDR2 is FYNNEI. V was pared by 5 bases and J by 8 bases, with 17 bases of the junction left unmatched. The CDR3 contains 16 residues. This clone has only one observation.

The V gene is TRBV2, the J gene TRBJ1-2; 7 positions match TRBD1. Material: peripheral blood. The source of this sequence is a woman aged 60-75 years with acute or convalescent COVID-19. This CDR3 is CASSPSPLREGGGYTF. The CDR3 DNA sequence: TGTGCCAGCAGTCCGAGCCCGCTCAGAGAAGGGGGCGGCTACACCTTC. The full variable domain, rest sourced from reference TRBV2 and TRBJ1-2, is EPEVTQTPSHQVTQMGQEVILRCVPISNHLYFYWYRQILGQKVEFLVSFYNNEISEKSEIFDDQFSVERPDGSNFTLKIRSTKLEDSAMYFCASSPSPLREGGGYTFGSGTRLTVV.